These T cell receptor beta chains were read from a single sample in a study of shared clonotypes between healthy human individuals. TCRdb's table, derived via immunoSEQ multiplex PCR, lists solely in-frame clones and lacks some. The table shows roughly 2.4 million clones, with more than 90% occurring only once. The sample comprised naive CD4+ T cells sorted from blood. These receptors all stem from a man aged 18-30 years in good health. The CDR3 runs from the conserved cysteine through the conserved F or W. The D gene is left open where the match is weak.

TRBV15	NA	TRBJ2-3	CATSRRLGEFLGDTQYF	TGTGCCACCAGCAGGAGACTCGGGGAGTTCCTCGGGGATACGCAGTATTTT
TRBV2	NA	TRBJ2-7	CASSITAYEQYF	TGTGCCAGCAGCATCACGGCCTACGAGCAGTACTTC
TRBV5-1	NA	TRBJ2-6	CASSPSGANVLTF	TGCGCCAGCAGCCCCAGCGGGGCCAACGTCCTGACTTTC
TRBV6-1	NA	TRBJ1-2	CASSRTTFYGYTF	TGTGCCAGCAGTCGGACAACCTTCTATGGCTACACCTTC
TRBV4-1	NA	TRBJ2-5	CASSQDARKETQYF	TGCGCCAGCAGCCAAGATGCCCGAAAAGAGACCCAGTACTTC
TRBV18	TRBD2	TRBJ2-2	CASSPPTSGTLNTGELFF	TGTGCCAGCTCACCACCTACTAGCGGTACTCTGAACACCGGGGAGCTGTTTTTT
TRBV2	NA	TRBJ2-1	CASSPRDPSYNEQFF	TGTGCCAGCAGTCCCCGGGACCCCTCCTACAATGAGCAGTTCTTC
TRBV18	TRBD1	TRBJ2-7	CASSPYTGGIGAYEQYF	TGTGCCAGCTCACCATACACAGGGGGCATAGGAGCCTACGAGCAGTACTTC
TRBV4-1	TRBD2	TRBJ2-5	CASSQIQSAGGTQYF	TGCGCCAGCAGCCAAATCCAATCAGCGGGGGGGACCCAGTACTTC
TRBV5-1	TRBD1	TRBJ2-5	CASSSLTGRYQETQYF	TGCGCCAGCAGCTCGCTGACAGGGCGATACCAAGAGACCCAGTACTTC
TRBV5-1	NA	TRBJ1-4	CASSLGGSTNEKLFF	TGCGCCAGCAGCTTGGGGGGATCAACTAATGAAAAACTGTTTTTT
TRBV18	NA	TRBJ1-1	CASSLRGQNTEAFF	TGTGCCAGCTCACTCCGCGGCCAGAACACTGAAGCTTTCTTT
TRBV28	NA	TRBJ1-2	CASTLPGGMGYGYTF	TGTGCCAGCACCCTCCCCGGGGGAATGGGCTATGGCTACACCTTC
TRBV5-1	NA	TRBJ1-4	CASSRVDGTNEKLFF	TGCGCCAGCAGCCGGGTGGATGGCACTAATGAAAAACTGTTTTTT
TRBV6-5	NA	TRBJ1-1	CATKDRMNTEAFF	TGTGCCACCAAAGACAGGATGAACACTGAAGCTTTCTTT
TRBV10-3	NA	TRBJ1-1	CAISLELGNTEAFF	TGTGCCATCAGTCTAGAACTGGGGAACACTGAAGCTTTCTTT
TRBV28	NA	TRBJ1-2	CASSRGNDGSYTF	TGTGCCAGCAGTAGGGGGAACGACGGGAGCTACACCTTC
TRBV7-2	NA	TRBJ2-7	CASSLAVPYEQYF	TGTGCCAGCAGCTTAGCGGTCCCCTACGAGCAGTACTTC
TRBV2	TRBD1	TRBJ2-3	CASSAGTGKTDTQYF	TGTGCCAGCAGTGCCGGGACAGGGAAGACAGATACGCAGTATTTT
TRBV7-7	TRBD2	TRBJ2-5	CASSLGLAGDETQYF	TGTGCTAGCAGCTTAGGACTAGCGGGGGACGAGACCCAGTACTTC
TRBV2	NA	TRBJ1-6	CASSEGIGGLNSPLHF	TGTGCCAGCAGTGAAGGTATAGGGGGACTTAATTCACCCCTCCACTTT
TRBV6-6	TRBD1	TRBJ2-5	CASRQTGGETQYF	TGTGCCAGCAGACAAACAGGGGGGGAGACCCAGTACTTC
TRBV10-2	TRBD2	TRBJ2-1	CASSDSGRANPEQFF	TGCGCCAGCAGTGATTCCGGGAGGGCCAACCCTGAGCAGTTCTTC
TRBV19	NA	TRBJ1-3	CASSMVHLTGNTIYF	TGTGCCAGTAGTATGGTCCATCTCACTGGAAACACCATATATTTT
TRBV9	NA	TRBJ2-7	CASSVGREVAYEQYF	TGTGCCAGCAGCGTAGGACGGGAAGTCGCCTACGAGCAGTACTTC
TRBV7-2	TRBD2	TRBJ2-2	CASSRTLVAGATGELFF	TGTGCCAGCAGCCGGACCTTAGTAGCGGGGGCAACCGGGGAGCTGTTTTTT
TRBV30	TRBD2	TRBJ2-5	CAWRLAGLEETQYF	TGTGCCTGGAGACTAGCGGGGCTGGAAGAGACCCAGTACTTC
TRBV6-1	TRBD1	TRBJ1-4	CASGTDPNEKLFF	TGTGCCAGTGGGACAGACCCGAATGAAAAACTGTTTTTT
TRBV5-1	NA	TRBJ2-7	CASSLVGSLSYEQYF	TGCGCCAGCAGCTTGGTCGGATCGCTCTCCTACGAGCAGTACTTC
TRBV28	NA	TRBJ2-7	CASSLRAVSSYEQYF	TGTGCCAGCAGTTTAAGGGCAGTTAGCTCCTACGAGCAGTACTTC
TRBV5-1	NA	TRBJ2-7	CASSLGLADSYEQYF	TGCGCCAGCAGCTTGGGGTTGGCAGACTCCTACGAGCAGTACTTC
TRBV13	NA	TRBJ2-3	CASSKGGDRTTDTQYF	TGTGCCAGCAGCAAGGGGGGGGACAGGACCACAGATACGCAGTATTTT
TRBV6-6	NA	TRBJ1-3	CASSYGTPISGNTIYF	TGTGCCAGCAGTTACGGGACCCCTATCTCTGGAAACACCATATATTTT
TRBV11-3	NA	TRBJ2-1	CASSQNSAGEQFF	TGTGCCAGCAGCCAAAATTCCGCAGGTGAGCAGTTCTTC
TRBV4-3	TRBD1	TRBJ1-1	CASSQLPGTGDYMNTEAFF	TGCGCCAGCAGCCAGTTACCCGGGACAGGGGATTATATGAACACTGAAGCTTTCTTT
TRBV5-1	NA	TRBJ2-2	CASSSQPGGELFF	TGCGCCAGCAGCTCCCAGCCAGGCGGGGAGCTGTTTTTT